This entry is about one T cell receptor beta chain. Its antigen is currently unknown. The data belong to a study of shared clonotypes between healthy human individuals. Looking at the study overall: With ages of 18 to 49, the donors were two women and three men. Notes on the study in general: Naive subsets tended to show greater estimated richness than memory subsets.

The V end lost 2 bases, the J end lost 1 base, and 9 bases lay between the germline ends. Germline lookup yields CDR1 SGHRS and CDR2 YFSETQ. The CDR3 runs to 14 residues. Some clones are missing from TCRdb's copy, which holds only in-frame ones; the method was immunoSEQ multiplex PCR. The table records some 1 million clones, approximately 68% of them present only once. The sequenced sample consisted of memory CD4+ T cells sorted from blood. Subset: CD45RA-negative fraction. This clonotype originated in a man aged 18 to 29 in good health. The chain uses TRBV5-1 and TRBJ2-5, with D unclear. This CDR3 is CASSLSRVQETQYF. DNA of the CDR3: TGCGCCAGCAGCTTATCAAGGGTCCAAGAGACCCAGTACTTC.